The source of this T cell receptor (beta chain) is a study of Ad26.COV2.S vaccination and SARS-CoV-2 variants. The protocol was immunoSEQ multiplex PCR, while the TCRdb copy is restricted to in-frame clones and leaves out a portion. The sample includes hundreds of thousands of clones, around 88% seen only once; the top ten take approximately 12%. Treatment of the sample: around 19 received Ad26.COV2.S at low or high dose, single or two shots; 5 received placebo; per-sample allocation not given. The samples were gathered on day 63 after the first injection of vaccine or placebo. This clone was detected only once. The CDR3 has 15 residues.

Sequenced material: peripheral blood, taken in a trial of Ad26.COV2.S vaccine versus placebo. This receptor was taken from a person between 18 and 59 years old who received the Ad26.COV2.S COVID-19 vaccine or a placebo. J is TRBJ2-1 and V is TRBV21-1; TRBD2 reflects the table's D call only, with no check against the DNA. TRBV21-1 is a known pseudogene. The CDR3 DNA sequence: TGTGCCAGCAGCAAAGTTTTAAGGAACATGAGGGAGCAGTTCTTC. Its protein is CASSKVLRNMREQFF.